Listed below are T cell receptor beta chains from one sample, sequenced in a study of T cells in Graves' hyperthyroidism and ophthalmopathy. TCRdb analysed the multiplex PCR reads with MiXCR anew, one entry per CDR3 protein. The data show hundreds of thousands of distinct CDR3 sequences, about 22% seen once. Sequenced material: blood. These receptors came from a woman between 65 and 79 years old with Graves' ophthalmopathy. The CDR3 runs from the conserved cysteine through the conserved F or W. Each record gives: V gene, D gene, J gene, clone size, CDR3 DNA, CDR3 protein. D genes are given only for firm matches. Clone size is given for some rows only: seen once, a few or many times, or a class if the clone is expanded.

>TRBV5-1|-|TRBJ2-1|-
TGCGCCAGCAGCGGTGGCTATAGCTCCTACAATGAGCAGTTCTTC
CASSGGYSSYNEQFF
>TRBV10-3|-|TRBJ2-1|-
TGTGCCATCAGCGGGGGACATCAGGCCTACAATGGGCAGTTCTTC
CAISGGHQAYNGQFF
>TRBV2|-|TRBJ1-1|many
TGTGCCAGCAGTCGTAAAATGAACACTGAAGCTTTCTTT
CASSRKMNTEAFF
>TRBV15|-|TRBJ2-7|-
TGTGCCACCAGCAGAGAGGGACGGGCGCCCTACGAGCAGTACTTC
CATSREGRAPYEQYF
>TRBV2|TRBD2|TRBJ2-2|many
TGTGCCAGCAGTGATACGAGCGGGGCCGGAGCCGGGGAGCTGTTTTTT
CASSDTSGAGAGELFF
>TRBV2|-|TRBJ2-5|many
TGTGCCAGCAGTCCCGACCTAGGAGAGACCCAGTACTTC
CASSPDLGETQYF
>TRBV3-1|-|TRBJ2-1|-
TGTGCCAGCAGCACACTAAGCTCCTACAATGAGCAGTTCTTC
CASSTLSSYNEQFF
>TRBV11-2|-|TRBJ1-1|-
TGCGCCAGCAGCCACGGCCGGGTAACAGATGGGACTGAAGCTTTCTTT
CASSHGRVTDGTEAFF
>TRBV5-1|-|TRBJ1-1|few
TGCGCCAGCAGCTTAGAATCGGGAGCTGAAGCTTTCTTT
CASSLESGAEAFF
>TRBV2|TRBD2|TRBJ2-5|few
TGTGCCAGCAGTGAGCTAGCGGGAGATTTCGGGGCCCAGTACTTC
CASSELAGDFGAQYF
>TRBV18|-|TRBJ1-2|few
TGTGCCAGCTCAGCAGGACAGTATGGCTACACCTTC
CASSAGQYGYTF
>TRBV20-1|TRBD2|TRBJ2-3|-
TGCAGTGCAAGCGGGGGGGTTTGGACAGATACGCAGTATTTT
CSASGGVWTDTQYF
>TRBV6-1|-|TRBJ2-5|many
TGTGCCAGCAGTGAGAGAGGGGGCCAAGAGACCCAGTACTTC
CASSERGGQETQYF
>TRBV7-3|TRBD2|TRBJ2-1|-
TGTGCCAGCAGCTTCTCACCGGGAGGGGATGAGCAGTTCTTC
CASSFSPGGDEQFF
>TRBV28|-|TRBJ2-3|-
TGTGCCAGCAGTTTCCAGGGGGGCGATACGCAGTATTTT
CASSFQGGDTQYF
>TRBV3-1|TRBD2|TRBJ2-1|-
TGTGCCAGCAGCCCTTTTGCGGGAGGGTACAATGAGCAGTTCTTC
CASSPFAGGYNEQFF
>TRBV28|TRBD2|TRBJ2-5|many
TGTGCCAGCAGTACCCTAGCGGGAGTAACAGAGACCCAGTACTTC
CASSTLAGVTETQYF
>TRBV6-2/TRBV6-3|-|TRBJ2-7|few
TGTGCCAGCAGTCCAAACGGGATACCTTCCTACGAGCAGTACTTC
CASSPNGIPSYEQYF
>TRBV20-1|-|TRBJ2-5|-
TGCAGTGCTAGAGAAAGGCGACCTGGTAGAAAGACCCAGTACTTC
CSARERRPGRKTQYF
>TRBV30|-|TRBJ1-2|few
TGTGCTTTATCTAATTCCTATGGCTACACCTTC
CALSNSYGYTF
>TRBV28|-|TRBJ2-2|once
TGTGCCAGCAGTTACTCGGGCCCCCGGGCGGGGAGCGGGGAGCTGTTTTTT
CASSYSGPRAGSGELFF
>TRBV12-3/TRBV12-4|-|TRBJ1-1|many
TGTGCCAGCCGACCGACAGGAGTAATGAACACTGAAGCTTTCTTT
CASRPTGVMNTEAFF
>TRBV2|-|TRBJ2-4|few
TGTGCCAGCAGTGAAGGGGGAGGAAACATTCAGTACTTC
CASSEGGGNIQYF
>TRBV5-6|TRBD1|TRBJ1-1|once
TGTGCCAGCAGCACCGGGACAGGGATTGAAGCTTTCTTT
CASSTGTGIEAFF
>TRBV9|-|TRBJ2-1|-
TGTGCCAGCAGCGTTGGGGCGGTCCTGGAGGCCGATGAGCAGTTCTTC
CASSVGAVLEADEQFF
>TRBV7-9|-|TRBJ1-1|-
TGTGCCAGCAGCCTTCTGCTCGAATCTAGGGCTTTCTTT
CASSLLLESRAFF
>TRBV7-2|TRBD2|TRBJ2-7|-
TGTGCCAGCAGCTCGACCGGGACTAGCTCCTACGAGCAGTACTTC
CASSSTGTSSYEQYF
>TRBV6-5|-|TRBJ1-1|-
TGTGCCAGCAGTTACAACCCCAACATTGACGCTGAAGCTTTCTTT
CASSYNPNIDAEAFF
>TRBV2|-|TRBJ1-1|many
TGTGCCAGCAGAATCTTGGGGACTGAAGCTTTCTTT
CASRILGTEAFF
>TRBV6-1|-|TRBJ1-1|many
TGTGCCAGCAGCCCTCGGACAGTTCCAGGGGCTTTCTTT
CASSPRTVPGAFF
>TRBV5-1|-|TRBJ2-3|-
TGCGCCAGCAGCGTCGACAGCTTTAGCACAGATGCGCAGTATTTT
CASSVDSFSTDAQYF
>TRBV14|TRBD2|TRBJ2-7|-
TGTGCCAGCAGCCAGAGAGGGACTAGCTCCTACGAGCAGTACTTC
CASSQRGTSSYEQYF
>TRBV20-1|TRBD1|TRBJ1-5|few
TGCAGTGCGTATCAGGGGGCCTATAGCAATCAGCCCCAGCATTTT
CSAYQGAYSNQPQHF